The 12 T cell receptor beta chains below come from one sample, sequenced in a study of PD-1 blockade in classical Hodgkin lymphoma. The table came from immunoSEQ multiplex PCR; TCRdb's copy has only in-frame clones and leaves some out. This sample carries some 40,000 clones, 69% of them seen once, and the ten largest clones take 11% to 15%. Exposure to brentuximab vedotin varied, and each patient had relapsed following autologous stem cell transplantation. The sequences come from peripheral blood mononuclear cells (PBMCs), collected before the second cycle of nivolumab. These receptors were taken from a human donor with classical Hodgkin lymphoma.

The chain carries TRBV7-3 and TRBJ2-3; 9 bases match TRBD2. Germline values: CDR1 SGHTA, CDR2 FQGTGA. The CDR3 has 17 amino acids. V shed 4 bases and J 1 base; nucleotides not matched to a gene: 9. The CDR3 DNA is TGTGCCAGCAGCTCCCTCCGCCCTAGCGGGGGCACAGATACGCAGTATTTT. It codes for CASSSLRPSGGTDTQYF.

The chain combines TRBV5-6 with TRBJ2-7; D call uncertain. CDR1 is SGHDT, CDR2 YYEEEE, per germline. The CDR3 is made up of 11 amino acids. Trimming took off 3 bases at V and 7 bases at J, with 8 bases between the two ends. CDR3 nucleotide sequence: TGTGCCAGCAGCTCCCTAGAGGAGCAGTACTTC. Translating it yields CASSSLEEQYF.

This chain links TRBV11-2 with TRBJ2-3; TRBD1 might be the D (5 bases). The CDR3 is 16 residues long. V lost 1 base and J lost 6, with 17 bases in between. Germline V gene data show CDR1 as SGHAT and CDR2 as FQNNGV. The CDR3 protein is CASSLAQGALRDTQYF. CDR3 nucleotides: TGTGCCAGCAGCTTAGCCCAAGGGGCTCTAAGGGATACGCAGTATTTT.

V and J are TRBV7-2 and TRBJ1-1; weak D call: TRBD1 (5 bases). Germline lookup yields CDR1 SGHTA and CDR2 FQGNSA. This CDR3 is 15 amino acids long. The V gene lost 1 base and the J gene lost 6 bases, with 15 bases spanning the gap. The CDR3 nucleotides are TGTGCCAGCAGCTTAGTTGCAGGGAGCTCATCTGAAGCTTTCTTT. This sequence encodes CASSLVAGSSSEAFF.

This rearrangement joins TRBV9 to TRBJ2-5; TRBD2 matches at 8 bases. The CDR3 is made up of 17 amino acids. V lost 0 bases and J lost 4; bases outside the gene matches: 11. CDR1 is SGDLS, CDR2 YYNGEE, per germline. The CDR3 DNA reads TGTGCCAGCAGCGTAGCCCCGGGAGGGGTGAGCGGAGAGACCCAGTACTTC. Its protein product is CASSVAPGGVSGETQYF.

V is TRBV5-1 and J is TRBJ2-5; D might be TRBD1 (6 bases). V lost 0 bases and J lost 0, with 12 bases in between. The CDR3 loop spans 16 amino acids. CDR1 is SGHRS and CDR2 is YFSETQ in the germline V gene. The CDR3 here is CASSLGRDTHQETQYF. DNA for the CDR3: TGCGCCAGCAGCTTGGGACGGGACACGCACCAAGAGACCCAGTACTTC. Using reference TRBV5-1 and TRBJ2-5 for the parts outside the CDR3, the full variable domain is KAGVTQTPRYLIKTRGQQVTLSCSPISGHRSVSWYQQTPGQGLQFLFEYFSETQRNKGNFPGRFSGRQFSNSRSEMNVSTLELGDSALYLCASSLGRDTHQETQYFGPGTRLLVL.

This chain links TRBV2 with TRBJ2-5, with 8 bases that match TRBD1. The CDR3 covers 16 residues. V shed 3 bases, J shed 5 bases, and the junction held 11 bases outside the gene matches. Germline CDR1 reads SNHLY; CDR2 reads FYNNEI. Here the CDR3 DNA reads TGTGCCAGCAGTGAGGCAGGGGGCGTTTTGGGGGAGACCCAGTACTTC. Translation: CASSEAGGVLGETQYF.

With respect to this clone: Other DNA sequences within the sample encode an identical CDR3. The chain carries TRBV7-2 and TRBJ1-1, with a possible D match to TRBD1 (5 bases). Trimming left V 5 bases short and J 1 base short, with 8 bases between. Per the germline V gene, CDR1 is SGHTA and CDR2 is FQGNSA. The CDR3 has 13 amino acids. The CDR3 region is CASSADRNTEAFF. CDR3 nucleotides: TGTGCCAGCAGCGCAGACAGGAACACTGAAGCTTTCTTT.

Concerning this clone: The same CDR3 also results from other DNA sequences found in this sample. The CDR3 nucleotides are TGTGCCAGCAGCCCCGACACTAACTATGGCTACACCTTC. It is translated as CASSPDTNYGYTF. The J gene is TRBJ1-2, the V gene TRBV7-2; no clear D gene. The CDR3 is 13 amino acids. V was pared by 5 bases and J by 0 bases, with 7 bases between. Germline V gives CDR1 SGHTA, CDR2 FQGNSA. Together with reference TRBV7-2 and TRBJ1-2, the CDR3 gives the full variable domain: GAGVSQSPSNKVTEKGKDVELRCDPISGHTALYWYRQSLGQGLEFLIYFQGNSAPDKSGLPSDRFSAERTGGSVSTLTIQRTQQEDSAVYLCASSPDTNYGYTFGSGTRLTVV.

This clone was seen only once. The rearrangement links TRBV7-9 to TRBJ1-1; D is unresolved. The V end lost 4 bases, the J end lost 8 bases, and 11 bases lay between the germline ends. The CDR3 has 12 amino acids. Germline V CDR1 and CDR2: SEHNR, FQNEAQ (reference sequence). DNA for the CDR3: TGTGCCAGCAGCTCTCGGGGAGGGGAAGCTTTCTTT. It specifies CASSSRGGEAFF.

The chain recombines TRBV7-3 with TRBJ2-5; weak D call: TRBD2 (7 bases). The V and J ends lost 2 bases and 2 bases respectively, with 21 bases between them. Germline CDR1 and CDR2: SGHTA and FQGTGA. This CDR3 contains 18 residues. The CDR3 spells CASSLDGRWGGGQETQYF. CDR3 bases: TGTGCCAGCAGCTTAGATGGCCGCTGGGGGGGCGGGCAAGAGACCCAGTACTTC.

V and J are TRBV4-3 and TRBJ2-7; D may be TRBD1 (6 bases). The CDR3 is 16 residues long. The germline V gene encodes CDR1 LGHNA and CDR2 YSLEER. V was clipped by 0 bases and J by 7 bases, with 19 bases between them. CDR3 DNA: TGCGCCAGCAGCCAAGATAGGGACACCACCTTGACTGAGCAGTACTTC. It translates to CASSQDRDTTLTEQYF.